A single sample gave rise to the 21 T cell receptor beta chains below, sequenced in a study of Graves' ophthalmopathy and Graves' hyperthyroidism. Amplified material comprised TCR beta CDR3 regions derived from RNA transcripts. HTBI-primed first-round RT-PCR preceded second-round multiplex PCR. TCRdb itself ran the multiplex PCR reads through MiXCR, one entry per CDR3 protein. The data hold about 210,000 distinct CDR3 sequences, with approximately 28% observed a single time. The specimen sequenced was peripheral blood. All receptors come from a man aged 50 to 60 with Graves' ophthalmopathy.

The rearrangement uses TRBV19 and TRBJ2-4, with D unclear. Germline values: CDR1 LNHDA, CDR2 SQIVND (reference sequence). This CDR3 contains 19 residues. V lost 5 bases to trimming and J lost 0 bases, with 23 bases between them. For the CDR3, the DNA is TGTGCCAGTAGTCCCTACCCAAGCGACCCGAAACTAGCCAAAAACATTCAGTACTTC. This translates into CASSPYPSDPKLAKNIQYF.

This clonotype was picked up many times. This chain joins TRBV28 and TRBJ2-7; TRBD2 matches 14 bases. Germline values: CDR1 MDHEN, CDR2 SYDVKM. The CDR3 has 13 residues. With V trimmed by 8 bases and J by 6 bases, 3 bases remained unmatched. The CDR3 sequence: CASLGTSGSEQYF. The CDR3 DNA reads TGTGCCAGCCTAGGGACTAGCGGGAGCGAGCAGTACTTC.

The chain is built from TRBV6-1 and TRBJ2-7; 7 positions match TRBD1. V shed 6 bases, J shed 2 bases, and the junction held 7 bases outside the gene matches. The CDR3 totals 14 residues. CDR1 MNHNS and CDR2 SASEGT come from the germline V gene. Here the CDR3 reads CASRGDSVPYEQYF. The CDR3 coding sequence is TGTGCCAGCAGGGGGGACAGTGTTCCCTACGAGCAGTACTTC.

This clonotype was seen at least ten times. The chain combines TRBV7-6 with TRBJ2-2, with D unclear. The V gene's germline CDR1 is SGHVS and CDR2 FNYEAQ. Trimming shortened V by 8 bases and J by 5 bases, and 12 bases separated the two germline ends. The CDR3 consists of 13 residues. DNA for the CDR3: TGTGCCAGCCGAGCGCGGAGTACCGGGGAGCTGTTTTTT. This codes for CASRARSTGELFF.

This clonotype was seen ten or more times. This chain links TRBV11-2 with TRBJ2-7; 15 bases line up with TRBD2. The V segment lost 0 bases and the J segment 0 bases; nucleotides outside the gene matches: 12. The CDR3 is made up of 21 amino acids. Germline V gives CDR1 SGHAT, CDR2 FQNNGV. The CDR3 loop is CASSLDRRTSGRALSSYEQYF. In DNA, the CDR3 is TGTGCCAGCAGCTTAGATCGCCGGACTAGCGGGAGGGCCCTTAGCTCCTACGAGCAGTACTTC.

The J gene is TRBJ1-2, the V gene TRBV7-3; TRBD1 agrees at 9 bases. This CDR3 comprises 15 residues. Germline values: CDR1 SGHTA, CDR2 FQGTGA. V lost 10 bases, J lost 4 bases, and 13 bases stayed unmatched. The CDR3 DNA reads as TGTGCCACACCCCCGGAGGACAGGGGCGGCTATGGCTACACCTTC. Encoded protein: CATPPEDRGGYGYTF.

There are many counts of this clonotype. This chain links TRBV5-1 with TRBJ1-2, with D possibly TRBD1 on 6 matching bases. This CDR3 contains 13 residues. V lost 6 bases and J 4 bases, leaving 13 bases between the germline ends. Germline V gene data show CDR1 as SGHRS and CDR2 as YFSETQ. CDR3 protein: CASTQGEAYGYTF. In DNA, the CDR3 is TGCGCCAGCACACAGGGAGAAGCCTATGGCTACACCTTC.

Ten or more counts support this clonotype. The rearrangement links TRBV11-2 to TRBJ2-4; 9 nucleotides match TRBD1. This CDR3 has 11 amino acids. Germline V gene lookup returns CDR1 SGHAT and CDR2 FQNNGV. The ends lost 1 base at V and 15 bases at J; junction bases unmatched: 1. CDR3 sequence reads: CASSLGDRVYF. CDR3 sequence (DNA): TGTGCCAGCAGCTTAGGGGACAGGGTGTACTTC.

The rearrangement links TRBV6-1 to TRBJ1-5; D gene ambiguous. This CDR3 spans 9 amino acids. Trimming pared 9 bases from V and 9 bases from J, leaving 6 bases between. The germline V gene encodes CDR1 MNHNS and CDR2 SASEGT. This CDR3 reads CASGGPQHF. In DNA form, the CDR3 reads TGTGCCAGTGGAGGGCCCCAGCATTTT.

The gene calls are TRBV6-2 or TRBV6-3 and TRBJ2-7, with D unclear. The CDR3 contains 14 residues. With 6 bases removed from V and 6 bases from J, the gap between germline ends came to 18 bases. Germline loops: CDR1 MNHEY, CDR2 SVGEGT. This chain's CDR3 is CASRNFPVGREQYF. In DNA, the CDR3 is TGTGCCAGCAGAAACTTTCCCGTTGGCCGCGAGCAGTACTTC.

This clonotype was observed many times. The J gene is TRBJ1-2, the V gene TRBV19; the match to TRBD1 covers 7 bases. The CDR3 has 15 residues. V shed 3 bases, J shed 3 bases, and the junction held 7 bases outside the gene matches. CDR1 and CDR2 (germline): LNHDA, SQIVND (reference sequence). CDR3 sequence (DNA): TGTGCCAGTAGTATCTTAGGGGGCAGCCACTATGGCTACACCTTC. Protein sequence: CASSILGGSHYGYTF. The whole variable domain, filled in from reference TRBV19 and TRBJ1-2, reads DGGITQSPKYLFRKEGQNVTLSCEQNLNHDAMYWYRQDPGQGLRLIYYSQIVNDFQKGDIAEGYSVSREKKESFPLTVTSAQKNPTAFYLCASSILGGSHYGYTFGSGTRLTVV.

This clonotype showed up many times. With a much larger clone just one base away, this may be a read error. The J gene is TRBJ2-2, the V gene TRBV7-6; D unclear. V shed 3 bases and J shed 7 bases, with 6 bases lying between them. This CDR3 spans 12 amino acids. From germline, CDR1 is SGHVS and CDR2 FNYEAQ. The CDR3 protein is CASSLGNGELFF. Here the CDR3 DNA reads TGTGCCAGCAGCTTGGGGAACGGGGAGCTGTTTTTT.

This clonotype was recorded many times. This rearrangement joins TRBV29-1 to TRBJ1-2; TRBD1 is a possible D gene (6 bases). Germline CDR1 is SQVTM and CDR2 is ANQGSEA. This CDR3 spans 12 amino acids. CDR3 DNA sequence: TGCACAACCTACAGGGCGGGCTATGGCTACACCTTC. Translation: CTTYRAGYGYTF.

This clonotype was found many times. The chain links TRBV5-1 to TRBJ1-3; 7 bases agree with TRBD1. Unmatched junction bases numbered 4, after V lost 4 bases and J lost 0 bases. The CDR3 is 15 amino acids. Germline loops: CDR1 SGHRS, CDR2 YFSETQ. The CDR3 DNA follows: TGCGCCAGCAGCCTCGACAGGGTCTCTGGAAACACCATATATTTT. It translates to CASSLDRVSGNTIYF.

The chain employs TRBV6-1 and TRBJ1-2; 11 positions match TRBD1. The CDR3 covers 14 residues. Per the germline V gene, CDR1 is MNHNS and CDR2 is SASEGT. The V gene end was trimmed by 6 bases and the J gene end by 4 bases; junction bases not matched to a gene: 4. Written as DNA, the CDR3 is TGTGCCAGCAGCCGGACAGGGGGCTCCTATGGCTACACCTTC. Amino acid sequence: CASSRTGGSYGYTF.

This clonotype was seen many times. The chain links TRBV7-2 to TRBJ1-1; no firm D call. The germline gives CDR1 SGHTA, CDR2 FQGNSA. Trimming removed 5 bases from V and 5 bases from J, with 12 bases in between. This CDR3 region has 13 residues. The CDR3 DNA is TGTGCCAGCAGCCGCGGGAGGGAGACTGAAGCTTTCTTT. Protein: CASSRGRETEAFF. Combining the CDR3 with reference TRBV7-2 and TRBJ1-1 gives the whole variable domain GAGVSQSPSNKVTEKGKDVELRCDPISGHTALYWYRQSLGQGLEFLIYFQGNSAPDKSGLPSDRFSAERTGGSVSTLTIQRTQQEDSAVYLCASSRGRETEAFFGQGTRLTVV.

The chain joins TRBV5-1 to TRBJ2-7; D unresolved. The CDR3 has 15 amino acids. CDR1 and CDR2 (germline): SGHRS, YFSETQ. V lost 0 bases and J lost 0, with 10 bases in between. CDR3 region: CASSLVGRPSYEQYF. CDR3 nucleotide sequence: TGCGCCAGCAGCTTGGTGGGTCGTCCCTCCTACGAGCAGTACTTC.

V is TRBV7-2 and J is TRBJ1-6; D remains ambiguous. This CDR3 contains 15 residues. Germline CDR1 SGHTA, CDR2 FQGNSA. V dropped 9 bases and J dropped 6 bases, with 18 bases sitting between them. This CDR3 reads CASGGLRASNSPLHF. As DNA, the CDR3 is TGTGCCAGTGGTGGCCTACGGGCATCTAATTCACCCCTCCACTTT.

The sample holds many counts of this clonotype. The chain has TRBV2 and TRBJ2-7; D unclear. Germline CDR1 reads SNHLY; CDR2 reads FYNNEI. This CDR3 spans 17 amino acids. Trimming pared 0 bases from V and 1 base from J, leaving 16 bases between. The CDR3 DNA reads as TGTGCCAGCAGTGAAGCGCCCATAAGCGCCCGATCCTACGAGCAGTACTTC. Its protein product is CASSEAPISARSYEQYF.

J is TRBJ2-2 and V is TRBV6-1; 7 nucleotides match TRBD1. This CDR3 comprises 16 residues. V was clipped by 6 bases and J by 0 bases; unmatched bases: 7. Germline-derived CDR1 and CDR2 are MNHNS and SASEGT. CDR3 residues: CASRAGTAANTGELFF. CDR3 sequence (DNA): TGTGCCAGCAGAGCCGGGACAGCCGCGAACACCGGGGAGCTGTTTTTT.

This clonotype was observed many times. V is TRBV12-3 or TRBV12-4 and J is TRBJ2-7, with no clear D. CDR3 length equals 12 residues. Trimming pared 6 bases from V and 6 bases from J, leaving 12 bases between. CDR3 sequence: CASSETGIEQYF. CDR3 nucleotides: TGTGCCAGCAGCGAGACCGGCATCGAGCAGTACTTC.